What follows is one T cell receptor (beta chain) and its context. The antigen is undetermined. These data originate in a study of beta chain features in type 1 diabetes. Study findings and constraints: Shorter TCRB CDR3s, moderately but significantly so, were found in Type 1 diabetes patients in all four CD4+ subsets.

The CDR3 loop spans 15 amino acids. The germline CDR1 and CDR2 sequences are SGHNT and YYREEE (reference sequence). Trimming pared 2 bases from V and 2 bases from J, leaving 8 bases between. The study reverse transcribed the entire isolated RNA, so it sequenced expressed TCRB transcripts. The table came from immunoSEQ multiplex PCR; TCRdb's copy has only in-frame clones and leaves some out. The sample holds about 240,000 clones, over 11% seen once. Each sorted population was over 95% pure. This chain links TRBV5-4 with TRBJ2-6; the D is unclear. The receptor comes from a young man with type 1 diabetes. Sequenced: naive CD4+ T cells from blood. CDR3 in amino acids: CASSFRLPGANVLTF. For the CDR3, the DNA is TGTGCCAGCAGCTTTCGGTTACCTGGGGCCAACGTCCTGACTTTC. The whole variable domain, remainder taken from reference TRBV5-4 and TRBJ2-6, is ETGVTQSPTHLIKTRGQQVTLRCSSQSGHNTVSWYQQALGQGPQFIFQYYREEENGRGNFPPRFSGLQFPNYSSELNVNALELDDSALYLCASSFRLPGANVLTFGAGSRLTVL.